This section outlines one T cell receptor (beta chain) sequence together with its context. The sample originates from a study of response to subunit inactivated influenza vaccine. CDR1 is SGHNT, CDR2 YENEEA, per germline. CDR3 length: 13 residues. With 1 base removed from V and 7 bases from J, the gap between germline ends came to 8 bases. One entry per CDR3 protein results from TCRdb running MiXCR on the RT-PCR reads. The sample contains about 650,000 distinct CDR3 sequences, about 15% of which appear only once. The chain is built from TRBV11-3 and TRBJ2-1; D remains ambiguous. Sequences were derived from PBMCs from blood, sampled around two weeks before vaccination. The TCR sequence derives from a man aged 45 to 65 who received an inactivated influenza vaccine. The CDR3 is CASSLGSWNEQFF. CDR3 coding DNA: TGTGCCAGCAGCTTAGGAAGCTGGAATGAGCAGTTCTTC.